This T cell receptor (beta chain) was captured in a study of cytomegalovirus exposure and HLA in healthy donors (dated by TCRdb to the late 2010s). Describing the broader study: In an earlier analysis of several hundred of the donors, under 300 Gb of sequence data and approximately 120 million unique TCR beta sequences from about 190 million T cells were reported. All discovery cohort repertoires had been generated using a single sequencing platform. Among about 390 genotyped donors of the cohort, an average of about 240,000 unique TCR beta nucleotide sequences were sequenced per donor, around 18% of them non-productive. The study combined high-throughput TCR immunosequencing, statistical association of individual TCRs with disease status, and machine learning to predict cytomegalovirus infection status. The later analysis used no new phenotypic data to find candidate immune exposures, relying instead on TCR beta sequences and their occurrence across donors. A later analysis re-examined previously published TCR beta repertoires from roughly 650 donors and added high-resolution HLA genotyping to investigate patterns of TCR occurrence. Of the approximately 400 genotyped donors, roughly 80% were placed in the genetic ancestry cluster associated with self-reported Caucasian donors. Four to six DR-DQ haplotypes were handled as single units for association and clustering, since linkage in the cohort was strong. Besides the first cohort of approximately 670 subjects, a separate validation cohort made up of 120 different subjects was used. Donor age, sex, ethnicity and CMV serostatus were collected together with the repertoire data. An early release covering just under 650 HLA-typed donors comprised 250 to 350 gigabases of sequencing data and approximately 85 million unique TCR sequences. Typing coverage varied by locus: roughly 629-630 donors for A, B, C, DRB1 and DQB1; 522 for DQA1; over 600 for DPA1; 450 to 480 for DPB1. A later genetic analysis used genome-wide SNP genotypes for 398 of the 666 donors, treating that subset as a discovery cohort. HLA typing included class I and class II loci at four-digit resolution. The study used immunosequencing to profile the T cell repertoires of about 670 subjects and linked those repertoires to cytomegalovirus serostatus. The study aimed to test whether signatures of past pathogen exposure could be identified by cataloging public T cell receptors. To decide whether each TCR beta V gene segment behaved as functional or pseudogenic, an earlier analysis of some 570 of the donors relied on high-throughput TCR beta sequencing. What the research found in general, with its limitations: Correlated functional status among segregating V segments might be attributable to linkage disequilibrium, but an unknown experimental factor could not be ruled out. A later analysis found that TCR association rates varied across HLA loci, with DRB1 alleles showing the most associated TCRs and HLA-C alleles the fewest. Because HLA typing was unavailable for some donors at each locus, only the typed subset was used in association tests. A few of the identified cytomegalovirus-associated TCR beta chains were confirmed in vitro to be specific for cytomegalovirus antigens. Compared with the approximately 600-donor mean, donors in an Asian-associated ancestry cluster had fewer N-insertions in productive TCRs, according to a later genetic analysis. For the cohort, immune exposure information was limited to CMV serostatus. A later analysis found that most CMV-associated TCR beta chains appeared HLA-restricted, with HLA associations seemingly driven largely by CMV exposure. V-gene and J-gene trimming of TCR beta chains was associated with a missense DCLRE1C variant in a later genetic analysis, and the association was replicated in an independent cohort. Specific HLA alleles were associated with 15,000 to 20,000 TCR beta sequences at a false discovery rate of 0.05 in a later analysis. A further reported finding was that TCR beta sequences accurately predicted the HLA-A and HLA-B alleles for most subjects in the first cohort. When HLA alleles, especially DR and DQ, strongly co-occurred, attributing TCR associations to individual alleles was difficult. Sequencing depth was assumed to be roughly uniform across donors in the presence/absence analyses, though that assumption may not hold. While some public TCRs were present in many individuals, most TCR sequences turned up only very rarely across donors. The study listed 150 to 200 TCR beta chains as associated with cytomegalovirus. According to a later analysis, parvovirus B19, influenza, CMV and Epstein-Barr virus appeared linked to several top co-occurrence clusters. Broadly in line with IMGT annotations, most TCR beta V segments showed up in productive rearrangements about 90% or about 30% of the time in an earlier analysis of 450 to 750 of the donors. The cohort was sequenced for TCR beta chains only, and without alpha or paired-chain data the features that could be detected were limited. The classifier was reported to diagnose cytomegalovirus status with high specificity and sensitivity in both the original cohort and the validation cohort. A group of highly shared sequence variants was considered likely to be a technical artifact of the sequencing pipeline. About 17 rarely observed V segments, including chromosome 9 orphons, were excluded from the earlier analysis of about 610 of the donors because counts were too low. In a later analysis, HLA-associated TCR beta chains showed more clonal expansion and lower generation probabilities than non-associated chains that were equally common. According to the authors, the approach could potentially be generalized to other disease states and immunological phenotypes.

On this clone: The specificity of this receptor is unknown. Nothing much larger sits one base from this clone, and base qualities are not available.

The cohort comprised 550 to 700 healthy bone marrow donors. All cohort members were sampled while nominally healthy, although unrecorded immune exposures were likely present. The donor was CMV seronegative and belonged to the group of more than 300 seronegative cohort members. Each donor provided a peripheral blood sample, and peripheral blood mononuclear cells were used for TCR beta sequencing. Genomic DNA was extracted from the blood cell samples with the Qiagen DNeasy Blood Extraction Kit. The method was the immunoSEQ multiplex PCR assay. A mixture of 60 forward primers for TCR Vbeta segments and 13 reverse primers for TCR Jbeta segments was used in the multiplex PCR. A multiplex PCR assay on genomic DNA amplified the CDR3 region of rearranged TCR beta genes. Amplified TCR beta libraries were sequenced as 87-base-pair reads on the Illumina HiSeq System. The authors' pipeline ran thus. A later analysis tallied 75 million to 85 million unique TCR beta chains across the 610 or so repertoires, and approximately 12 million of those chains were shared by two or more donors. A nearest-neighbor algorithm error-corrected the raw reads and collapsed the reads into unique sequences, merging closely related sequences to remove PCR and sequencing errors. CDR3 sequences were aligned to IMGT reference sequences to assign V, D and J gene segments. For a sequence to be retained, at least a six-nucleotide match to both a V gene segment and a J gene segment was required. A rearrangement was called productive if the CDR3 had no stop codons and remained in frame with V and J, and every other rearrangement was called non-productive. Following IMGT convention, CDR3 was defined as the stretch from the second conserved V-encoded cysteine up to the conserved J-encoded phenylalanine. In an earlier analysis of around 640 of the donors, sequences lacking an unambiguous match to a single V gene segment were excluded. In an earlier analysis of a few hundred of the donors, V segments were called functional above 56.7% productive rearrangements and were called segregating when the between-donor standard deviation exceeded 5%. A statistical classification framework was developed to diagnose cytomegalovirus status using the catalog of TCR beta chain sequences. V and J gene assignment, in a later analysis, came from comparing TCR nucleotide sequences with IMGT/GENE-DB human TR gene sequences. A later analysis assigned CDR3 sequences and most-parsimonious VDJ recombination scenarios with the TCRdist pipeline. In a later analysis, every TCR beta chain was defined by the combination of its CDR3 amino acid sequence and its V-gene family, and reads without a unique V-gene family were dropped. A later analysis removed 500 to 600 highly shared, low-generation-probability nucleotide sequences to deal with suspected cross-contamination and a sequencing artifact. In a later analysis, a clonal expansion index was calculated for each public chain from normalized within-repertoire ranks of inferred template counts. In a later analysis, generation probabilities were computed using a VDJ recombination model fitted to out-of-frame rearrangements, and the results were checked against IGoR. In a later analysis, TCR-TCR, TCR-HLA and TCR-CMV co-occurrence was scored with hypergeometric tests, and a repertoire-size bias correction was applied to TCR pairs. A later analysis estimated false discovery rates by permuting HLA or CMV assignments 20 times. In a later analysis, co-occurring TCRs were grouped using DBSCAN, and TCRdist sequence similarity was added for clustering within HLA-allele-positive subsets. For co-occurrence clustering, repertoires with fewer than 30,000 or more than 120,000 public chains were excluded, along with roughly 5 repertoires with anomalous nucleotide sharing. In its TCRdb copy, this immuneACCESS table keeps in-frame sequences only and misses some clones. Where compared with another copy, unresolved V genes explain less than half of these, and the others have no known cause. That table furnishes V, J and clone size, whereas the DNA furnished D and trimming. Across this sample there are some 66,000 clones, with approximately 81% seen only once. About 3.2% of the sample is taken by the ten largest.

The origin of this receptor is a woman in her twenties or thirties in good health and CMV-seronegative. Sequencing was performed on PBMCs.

CDR3 loop: CASSPRTGGEGYTF. The nucleotides read TGCGCCAGCAGCCCTAGGACAGGGGGAGAGGGCTACACCTTC. The receptor chain draws on TRBV5-1 and TRBJ1-2, with TRBD1 matching 10 junction bases. Counted from cysteine to phenylalanine, this CDR3 has 14 amino acids. CDR3 DNA only is kept here, 42 bases in frame from base 1. Clipping removes 4 bases from V and 8 bases from J, with 8 as the unmatched junction base count. The germline V gene sets CDR1 to SGHRS and CDR2 to YFSETQ.